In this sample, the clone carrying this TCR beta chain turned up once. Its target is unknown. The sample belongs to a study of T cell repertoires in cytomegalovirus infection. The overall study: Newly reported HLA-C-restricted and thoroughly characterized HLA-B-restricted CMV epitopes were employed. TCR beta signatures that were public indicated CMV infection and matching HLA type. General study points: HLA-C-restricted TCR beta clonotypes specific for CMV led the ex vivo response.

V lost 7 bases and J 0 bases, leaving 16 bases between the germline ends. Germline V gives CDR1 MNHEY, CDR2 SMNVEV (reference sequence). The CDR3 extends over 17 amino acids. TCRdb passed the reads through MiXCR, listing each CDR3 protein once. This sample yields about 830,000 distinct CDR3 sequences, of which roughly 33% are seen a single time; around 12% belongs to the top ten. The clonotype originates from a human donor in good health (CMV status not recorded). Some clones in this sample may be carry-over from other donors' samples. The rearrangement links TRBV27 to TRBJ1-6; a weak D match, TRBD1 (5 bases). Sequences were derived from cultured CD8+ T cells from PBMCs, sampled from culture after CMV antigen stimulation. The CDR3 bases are TGTGCCAGCAATCTGGGACCGCCAGGCTCCTATAATTCACCCCTCCACTTT. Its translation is CASNLGPPGSYNSPLHF.